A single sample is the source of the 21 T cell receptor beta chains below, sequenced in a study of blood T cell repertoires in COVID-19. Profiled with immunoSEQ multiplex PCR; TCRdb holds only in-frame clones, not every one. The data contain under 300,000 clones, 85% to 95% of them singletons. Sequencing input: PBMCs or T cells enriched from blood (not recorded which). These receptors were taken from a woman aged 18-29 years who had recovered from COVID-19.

The CDR3 nucleotides read TGTGCCAGCAGTTACGGAGGGACAGCTGGAAACACCATATATTTT. Translation: CASSYGGTAGNTIYF. The J gene is TRBJ1-3, the V gene TRBV6-6; TRBD1 aligns across 7 bases. With 2 bases clipped from V and 2 bases from J, the junction kept 3 bases outside the gene matches. Looked up from germline, CDR1 is MNHNY and CDR2 is SVGAGI (reference sequence). The CDR3 has 15 amino acids.

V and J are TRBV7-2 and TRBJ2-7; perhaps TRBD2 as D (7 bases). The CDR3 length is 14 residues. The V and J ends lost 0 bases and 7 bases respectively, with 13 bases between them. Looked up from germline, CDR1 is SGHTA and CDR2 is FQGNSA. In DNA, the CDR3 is TGTGCCAGCAGCTTAGCTCGGGGGGCGGGAGAGCAGTACTTC. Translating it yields CASSLARGAGEQYF.

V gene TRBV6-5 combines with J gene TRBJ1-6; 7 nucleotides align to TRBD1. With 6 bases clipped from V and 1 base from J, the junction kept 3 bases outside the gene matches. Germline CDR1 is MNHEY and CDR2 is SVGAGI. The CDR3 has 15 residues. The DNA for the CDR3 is TGTGCCAGCAGGCCACAGGGGTCCTATAATTCACCCCTCCACTTT. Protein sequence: CASRPQGSYNSPLHF.

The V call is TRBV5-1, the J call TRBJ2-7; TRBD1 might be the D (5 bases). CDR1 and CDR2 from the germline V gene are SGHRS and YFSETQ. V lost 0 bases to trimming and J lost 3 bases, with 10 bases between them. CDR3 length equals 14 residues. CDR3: CASSLAWGNYEQYF. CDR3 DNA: TGCGCCAGCAGCTTGGCATGGGGCAACTACGAGCAGTACTTC.

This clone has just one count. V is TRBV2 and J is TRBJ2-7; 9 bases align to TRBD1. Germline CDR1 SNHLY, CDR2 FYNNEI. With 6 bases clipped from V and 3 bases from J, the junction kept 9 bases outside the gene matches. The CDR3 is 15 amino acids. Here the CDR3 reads CASSSGQGIFYEQYF. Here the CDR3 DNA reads TGTGCCAGCAGCTCCGGACAGGGGATATTCTACGAGCAGTACTTC.

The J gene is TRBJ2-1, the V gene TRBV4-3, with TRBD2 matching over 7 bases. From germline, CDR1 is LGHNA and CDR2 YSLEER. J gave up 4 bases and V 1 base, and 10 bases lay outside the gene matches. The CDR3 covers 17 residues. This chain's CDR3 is CASSQGISERGYNEQFF. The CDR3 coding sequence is TGCGCCAGCAGCCAAGGGATCAGCGAGCGGGGTTACAATGAGCAGTTCTTC.

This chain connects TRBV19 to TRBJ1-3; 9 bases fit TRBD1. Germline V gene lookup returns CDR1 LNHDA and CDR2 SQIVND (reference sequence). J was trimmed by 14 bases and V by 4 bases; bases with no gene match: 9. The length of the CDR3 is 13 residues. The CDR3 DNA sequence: TGTGCCAGTAGTAACCCAGCGGGACAGGGCTTATATTTT. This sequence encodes CASSNPAGQGLYF.

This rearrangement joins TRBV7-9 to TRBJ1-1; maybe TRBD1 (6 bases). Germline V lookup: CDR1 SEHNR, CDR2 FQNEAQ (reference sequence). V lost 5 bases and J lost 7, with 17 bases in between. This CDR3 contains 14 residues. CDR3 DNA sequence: TGTGCCAGCAGCATTGGCACAGACAGGTATGAAGCTTTCTTT. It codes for CASSIGTDRYEAFF.

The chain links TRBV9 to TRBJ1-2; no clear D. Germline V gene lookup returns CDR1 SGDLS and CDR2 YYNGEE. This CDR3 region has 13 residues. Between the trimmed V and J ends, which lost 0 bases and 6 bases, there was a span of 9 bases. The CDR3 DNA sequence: TGTGCCAGCAGCGTAGACGGTTCTAATGGCTACACCTTC. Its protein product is CASSVDGSNGYTF.

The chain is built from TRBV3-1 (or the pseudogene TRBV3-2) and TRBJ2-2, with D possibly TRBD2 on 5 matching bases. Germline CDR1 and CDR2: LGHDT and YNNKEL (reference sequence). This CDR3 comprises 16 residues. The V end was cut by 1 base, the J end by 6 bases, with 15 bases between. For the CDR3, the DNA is TGTGCCAGCAGCCAAGTAACGAGCGGCCTGTCCGGGGAGCTGTTTTTT. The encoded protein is CASSQVTSGLSGELFF.

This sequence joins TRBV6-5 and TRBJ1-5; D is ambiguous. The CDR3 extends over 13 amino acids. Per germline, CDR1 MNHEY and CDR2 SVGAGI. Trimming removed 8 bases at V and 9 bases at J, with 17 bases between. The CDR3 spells CASQDSWMWPQHF. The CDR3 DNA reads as TGTGCCAGCCAGGACTCCTGGATGTGGCCCCAGCATTTT.

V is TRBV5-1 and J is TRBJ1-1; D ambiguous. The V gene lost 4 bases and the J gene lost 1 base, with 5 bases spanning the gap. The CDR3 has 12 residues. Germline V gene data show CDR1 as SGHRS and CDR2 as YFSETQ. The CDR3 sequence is CASSTRNTEAFF. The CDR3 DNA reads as TGCGCCAGCAGCACACGGAACACTGAAGCTTTCTTT. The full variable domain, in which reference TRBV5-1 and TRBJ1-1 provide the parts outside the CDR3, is KAGVTQTPRYLIKTRGQQVTLSCSPISGHRSVSWYQQTPGQGLQFLFEYFSETQRNKGNFPGRFSGRQFSNSRSEMNVSTLELGDSALYLCASSTRNTEAFFGQGTRLTVV.

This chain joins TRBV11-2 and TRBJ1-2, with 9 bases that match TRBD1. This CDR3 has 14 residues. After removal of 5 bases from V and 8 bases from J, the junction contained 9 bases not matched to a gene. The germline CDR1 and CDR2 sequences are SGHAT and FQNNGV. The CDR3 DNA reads TGTGCCAGCAGCCTCTACGGGACAGGGTGGGGCTACACCTTC. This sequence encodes CASSLYGTGWGYTF.

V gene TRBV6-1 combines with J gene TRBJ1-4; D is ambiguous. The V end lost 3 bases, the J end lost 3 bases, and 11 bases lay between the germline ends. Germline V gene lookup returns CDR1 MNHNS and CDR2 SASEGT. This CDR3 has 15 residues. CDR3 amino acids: CASSESGRSNEKLFF. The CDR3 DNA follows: TGTGCCAGCAGTGAGTCCGGTCGATCTAATGAAAAACTGTTTTTT.

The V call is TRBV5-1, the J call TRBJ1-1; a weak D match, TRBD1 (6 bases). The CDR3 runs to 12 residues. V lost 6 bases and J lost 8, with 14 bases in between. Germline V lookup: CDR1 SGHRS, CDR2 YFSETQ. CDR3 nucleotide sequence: TGCGCCAGCACCCCAACGGGGGGCGAAGCTTTCTTT. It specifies CASTPTGGEAFF.

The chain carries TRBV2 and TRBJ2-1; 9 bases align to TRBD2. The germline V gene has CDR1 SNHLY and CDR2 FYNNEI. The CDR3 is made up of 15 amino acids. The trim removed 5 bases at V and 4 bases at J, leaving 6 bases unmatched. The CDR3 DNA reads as TGTGCCAGCAGTCCCCTGGCGGGGGGGTACAATGAGCAGTTCTTC. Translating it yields CASSPLAGGYNEQFF.

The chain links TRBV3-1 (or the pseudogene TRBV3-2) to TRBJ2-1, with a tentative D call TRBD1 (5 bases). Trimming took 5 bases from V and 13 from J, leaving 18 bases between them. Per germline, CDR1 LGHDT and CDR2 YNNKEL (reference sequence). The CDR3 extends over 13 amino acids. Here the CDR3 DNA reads TGTGCCAGCAGCACCTTTTTGCAGGGCGGTCAGTTCTTC. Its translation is CASSTFLQGGQFF.

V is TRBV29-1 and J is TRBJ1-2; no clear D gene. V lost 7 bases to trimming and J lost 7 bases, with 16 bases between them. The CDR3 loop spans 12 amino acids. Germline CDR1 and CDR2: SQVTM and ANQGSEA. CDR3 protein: CSARRTSGGYTF. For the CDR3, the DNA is TGCAGCGCCCGACGCACATCGGGTGGCTACACCTTC.

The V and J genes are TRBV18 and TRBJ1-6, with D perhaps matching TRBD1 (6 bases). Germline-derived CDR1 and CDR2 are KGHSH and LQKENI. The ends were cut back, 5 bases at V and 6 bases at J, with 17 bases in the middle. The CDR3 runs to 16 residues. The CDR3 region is CASSSGRGDGNSPLHF. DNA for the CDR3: TGTGCCAGCTCAAGTGGCAGGGGCGATGGTAATTCACCCCTCCACTTT. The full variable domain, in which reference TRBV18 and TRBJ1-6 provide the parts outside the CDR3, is NAGVMQNPRHLVRRRGQEARLRCSPMKGHSHVYWYRQLPEEGLKFMVYLQKENIIDESGMPKERFSAEFPKEGPSILRIQQVVRGDSAAYFCASSSGRGDGNSPLHFGNGTRLTVT.

The CDR3 here is CASSIIHRGTYNEQFF. In DNA form, the CDR3 reads TGTGCCAGTAGTATCATTCACAGGGGGACCTACAATGAGCAGTTCTTC. J is TRBJ2-1 and V is TRBV19, with TRBD1 matching over 8 bases. The J segment lost 2 bases and the V segment lost 3 bases, leaving 6 bases of the junction unmatched. CDR1 and CDR2 from the germline V gene are LNHDA and SQIVND (reference sequence). The CDR3 spans 16 residues.

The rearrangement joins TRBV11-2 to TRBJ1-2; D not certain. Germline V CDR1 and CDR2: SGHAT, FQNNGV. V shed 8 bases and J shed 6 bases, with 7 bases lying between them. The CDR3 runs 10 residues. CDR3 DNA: TGTGCCAGCTTCCGGGATGGCTACACCTTC. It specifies CASFRDGYTF. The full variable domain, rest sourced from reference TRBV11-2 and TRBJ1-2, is EAGVAQSPRYKIIEKRQSVAFWCNPISGHATLYWYQQILGQGPKLLIQFQNNGVVDDSQLPKDRFSAERLKGVDSTLKIQPAKLEDSAVYLCASFRDGYTFGSGTRLTVV.